The TCR beta chain under discussion was sequenced for a study of Ad26.COV2.S vaccination and SARS-CoV-2 variants. About the study: Recipients of Ad26.COV2.S got it intramuscularly, once or twice 56 days apart.

A note on this clone: The antigen remains unidentified.

Described treatment: some 20 received Ad26.COV2.S at low or high dose, single or two shots; a few received placebo; per-sample allocation not given. Each sample was drawn 63 days after the first injection (of vaccine or placebo). Ad26 vector vaccine expressed Wuhan-strain SARS-CoV-2 spike. Sequencing used immunoSEQ multiplex PCR; TCRdb keeps in-frame clones, though not all of them. The sample lists 300,000 to 350,000 clones; 85% to 90% were seen once. This CDR3 is built from 15 residues. Germline V gene sequence: CDR1 SGHVS, CDR2 FNYEAQ. Trimming pared 5 bases from V and 3 bases from J, leaving 16 bases between. Study findings and constraints: Measures of TCR breadth and depth may have fallen short of total T cell responses.

The chain recombines TRBV7-6 with TRBJ2-5; the D gene is possibly TRBD1 (6 bases). The clonotype comes from a person between 18 and 60 years old who received the Ad26.COV2.S COVID-19 vaccine or a placebo. This specimen consisted of peripheral blood, obtained in a trial of Ad26.COV2.S vaccine versus placebo. The CDR3, as DNA: TGTGCCAGCAGCCCAAACAGGGTGGCCAAAGAGACCCAGTACTTC. It yields the protein CASSPNRVAKETQYF.